This T cell receptor beta chain was obtained from a study of blood T cell repertoires in COVID-19. Looking at the study overall: Some COVID-19 samples were acute and others convalescent; all came from the United States, Italy and Spain. T cells, B-cell-depleted T cells, or PBMCs supplied cDNA or gDNA.

Germline lookup yields CDR1 MDHEN and CDR2 SYDVKM. CDR3 length: 16 amino acids. Trimming removed 4 bases from V and 8 bases from J; junction bases left unmatched: 11. In the original analysis: Reference gene primer amplification in the assay estimated nucleated cell counts. Clones were sequenced by immunoSEQ multiplex PCR, and TCRdb holds only the in-frame ones, with some missing. The DNA was the basis for D and trimming; V, J and clone size are from that table. The table includes 150,000 or so clones, approximately 89% detected once. The TCR originated in a man aged 50-59 years with acute or convalescent COVID-19. The V gene is TRBV28, the J gene TRBJ1-4; 9 bases are a match to TRBD1. The sequencing sample was made of peripheral blood. The DNA for the CDR3 is TGTGCCAGCAGTTCCCGGGACAGGGTAATGTTAGAAAAACTGTTTTTT. This gives the protein CASSSRDRVMLEKLFF.